This T cell receptor (beta chain) came from a study of shared clonotypes between healthy human individuals. On sorted subsets, replicate PCRs used roughly 220 ng DNA, or tens of thousands of T cell genomes. Some clones are missing from TCRdb's copy, which holds only in-frame ones; the method was immunoSEQ multiplex PCR. The top ten hold 0.1% to 0.15% of the sample, which has around 2,000,000 clones, 85% to 95% seen once. Germline lookup yields CDR1 MNHNS and CDR2 SASEGT. The ends lost 5 bases at V and 4 bases at J; junction bases unmatched: 7. The length of the CDR3 is 14 residues. The sequenced sample was naive CD4+ T cells sorted from blood. Regarding subset: CD45RA+ positively selected. This chain joins TRBV6-1 and TRBJ1-1; TRBD1 matches at 7 bases. The receptor was isolated from a man aged 18 to 29 in good health. The CDR3 protein is CASSLRQGSTEAFF. The CDR3 DNA reads as TGTGCCAGCAGTCTTCGACAGGGCAGCACTGAAGCTTTCTTT.